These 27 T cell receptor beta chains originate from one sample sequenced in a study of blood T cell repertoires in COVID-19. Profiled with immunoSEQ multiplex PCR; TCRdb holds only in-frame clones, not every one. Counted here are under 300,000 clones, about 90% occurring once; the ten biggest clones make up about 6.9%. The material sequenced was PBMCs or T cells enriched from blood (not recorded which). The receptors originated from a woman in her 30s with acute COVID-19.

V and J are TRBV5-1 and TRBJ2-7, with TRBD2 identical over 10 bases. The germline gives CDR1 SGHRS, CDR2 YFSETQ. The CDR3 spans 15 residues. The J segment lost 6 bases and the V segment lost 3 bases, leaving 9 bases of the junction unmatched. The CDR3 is CASSSSLAGVSEQYF. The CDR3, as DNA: TGCGCCAGCAGCTCGTCGCTAGCGGGGGTGAGCGAGCAGTACTTC. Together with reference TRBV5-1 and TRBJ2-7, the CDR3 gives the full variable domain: KAGVTQTPRYLIKTRGQQVTLSCSPISGHRSVSWYQQTPGQGLQFLFEYFSETQRNKGNFPGRFSGRQFSNSRSEMNVSTLELGDSALYLCASSSSLAGVSEQYFGPGTRLTVT.

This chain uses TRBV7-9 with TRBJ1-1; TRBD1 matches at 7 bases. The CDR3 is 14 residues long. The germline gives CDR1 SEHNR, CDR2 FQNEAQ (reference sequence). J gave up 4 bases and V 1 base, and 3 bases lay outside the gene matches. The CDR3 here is CASSLEGGVTEAFF. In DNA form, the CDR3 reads TGTGCCAGCAGCTTAGAAGGGGGCGTCACTGAAGCTTTCTTT. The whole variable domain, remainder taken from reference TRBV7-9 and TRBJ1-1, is DTGVSQNPRHKITKRGQNVTFRCDPISEHNRLYWYRQTLGQGPEFLTYFQNEAQLEKSRLLSDRFSAERPKGSFSTLEIQRTEQGDSAMYLCASSLEGGVTEAFFGQGTRLTVV.

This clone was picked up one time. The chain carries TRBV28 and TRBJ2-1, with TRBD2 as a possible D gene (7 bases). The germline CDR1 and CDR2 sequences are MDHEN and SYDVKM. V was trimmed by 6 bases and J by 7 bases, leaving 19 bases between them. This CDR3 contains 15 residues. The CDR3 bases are TGTGCCAGCAGCCCCCCCCGAAAGGGGGGGAATGAGCAGTTCTTC. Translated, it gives CASSPPRKGGNEQFF.

This CDR3 is CASSPSWVTDTQYF. For the CDR3, the DNA is TGTGCCAGCAGCCCTAGTTGGGTCACAGATACGCAGTATTTT. The V and J genes are TRBV7-9 and TRBJ2-3; D uncertain. Between the trimmed V and J ends, which lost 5 bases and 2 bases, there was a span of 11 bases. This CDR3 contains 14 residues. Germline V CDR1 and CDR2: SEHNR, FQNEAQ (reference sequence).

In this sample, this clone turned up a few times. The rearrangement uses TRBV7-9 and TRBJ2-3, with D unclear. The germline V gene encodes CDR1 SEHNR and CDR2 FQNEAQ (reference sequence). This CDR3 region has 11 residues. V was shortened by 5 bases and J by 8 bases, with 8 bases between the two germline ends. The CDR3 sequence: CASSPSGTQYF. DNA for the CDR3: TGTGCCAGCAGCCCTAGTGGTACGCAGTATTTT.

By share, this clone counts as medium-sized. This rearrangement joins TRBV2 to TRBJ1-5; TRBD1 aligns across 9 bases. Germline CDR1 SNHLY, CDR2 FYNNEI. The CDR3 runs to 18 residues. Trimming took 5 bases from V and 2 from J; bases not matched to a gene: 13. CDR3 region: CASSRNRGLEVGNQPQHF. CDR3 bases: TGTGCCAGCAGTCGGAACAGGGGGCTCGAAGTCGGCAATCAGCCCCAGCATTTT.

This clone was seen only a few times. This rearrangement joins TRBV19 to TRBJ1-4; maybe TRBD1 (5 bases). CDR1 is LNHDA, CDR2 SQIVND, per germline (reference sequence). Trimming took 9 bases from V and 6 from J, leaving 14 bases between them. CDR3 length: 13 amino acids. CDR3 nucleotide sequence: TGTGCCAGCCTAGGGGCGCTGGATGAAAAACTGTTTTTT. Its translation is CASLGALDEKLFF.

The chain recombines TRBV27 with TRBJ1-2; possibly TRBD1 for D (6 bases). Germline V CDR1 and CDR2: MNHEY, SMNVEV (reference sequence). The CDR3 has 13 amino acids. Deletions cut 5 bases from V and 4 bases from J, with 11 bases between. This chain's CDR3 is CASSRGGIYGYTF. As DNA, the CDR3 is TGTGCCAGCAGTAGAGGGGGTATCTATGGCTACACCTTC.

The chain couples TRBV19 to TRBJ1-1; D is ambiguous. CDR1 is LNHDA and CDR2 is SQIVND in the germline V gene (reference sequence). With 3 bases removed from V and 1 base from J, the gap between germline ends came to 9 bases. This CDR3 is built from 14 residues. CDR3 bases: TGTGCCAGTAGTATGAGGTCCTCGAACACTGAAGCTTTCTTT. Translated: CASSMRSSNTEAFF.

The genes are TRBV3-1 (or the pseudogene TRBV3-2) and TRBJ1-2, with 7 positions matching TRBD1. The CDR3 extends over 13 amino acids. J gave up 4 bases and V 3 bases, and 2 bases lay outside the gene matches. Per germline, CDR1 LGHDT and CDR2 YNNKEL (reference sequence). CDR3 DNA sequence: TGTGCCAGCAGCCAGGGACAGAGCTATGGCTACACCTTC. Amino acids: CASSQGQSYGYTF.

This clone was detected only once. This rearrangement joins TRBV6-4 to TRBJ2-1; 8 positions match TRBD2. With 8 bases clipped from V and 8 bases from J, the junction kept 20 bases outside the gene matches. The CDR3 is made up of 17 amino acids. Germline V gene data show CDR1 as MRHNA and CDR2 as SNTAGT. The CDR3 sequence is CASPGRIAGTIADEQFF. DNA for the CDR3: TGTGCCAGCCCCGGTAGGATAGCGGGAACCATCGCCGATGAGCAGTTCTTC.

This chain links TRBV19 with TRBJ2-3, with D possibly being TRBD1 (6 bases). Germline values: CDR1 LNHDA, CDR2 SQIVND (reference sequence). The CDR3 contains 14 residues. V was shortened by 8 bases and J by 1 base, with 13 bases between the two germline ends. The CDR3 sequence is CASDTGIRTDTQYF. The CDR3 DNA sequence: TGTGCCAGTGACACAGGGATTCGCACAGATACGCAGTATTTT.

In DNA form, the CDR3 reads TGTGCCAGCAGCTGGACCGGGACTAGCAGCTACCTCTACGAGCAGTACTTC. It is translated as CASSWTGTSSYLYEQYF. The rearrangement links TRBV5-5 to TRBJ2-7; TRBD2 matches 9 bases. CDR1 and CDR2 (germline): SGHKS, YYEKEE (reference sequence). CDR3 size: 17 residues. V was clipped by 3 bases and J by 3 bases; unmatched bases: 13.

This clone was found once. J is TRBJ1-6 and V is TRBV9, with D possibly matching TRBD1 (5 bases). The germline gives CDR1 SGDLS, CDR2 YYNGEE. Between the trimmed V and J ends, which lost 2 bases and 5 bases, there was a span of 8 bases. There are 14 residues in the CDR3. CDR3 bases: TGTGCCAGCAGCGTCCGGACAAATAATTCACCCCTCCACTTT. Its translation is CASSVRTNNSPLHF.

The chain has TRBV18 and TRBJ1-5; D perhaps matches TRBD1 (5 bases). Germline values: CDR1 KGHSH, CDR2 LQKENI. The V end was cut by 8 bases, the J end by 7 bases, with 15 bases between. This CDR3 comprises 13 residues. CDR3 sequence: CASPRRVAQPQHF. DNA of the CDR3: TGTGCCAGCCCCCGCAGGGTAGCACAGCCCCAGCATTTT. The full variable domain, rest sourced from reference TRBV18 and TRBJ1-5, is NAGVMQNPRHLVRRRGQEARLRCSPMKGHSHVYWYRQLPEEGLKFMVYLQKENIIDESGMPKERFSAEFPKEGPSILRIQQVVRGDSAAYFCASPRRVAQPQHFGDGTRLSIL.

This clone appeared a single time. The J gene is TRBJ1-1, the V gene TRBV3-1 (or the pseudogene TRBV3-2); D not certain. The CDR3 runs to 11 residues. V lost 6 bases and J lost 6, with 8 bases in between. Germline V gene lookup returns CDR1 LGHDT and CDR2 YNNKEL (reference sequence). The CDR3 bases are TGTGCCAGCAGAGGCACAGCTGAAGCTTTCTTT. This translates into CASRGTAEAFF.

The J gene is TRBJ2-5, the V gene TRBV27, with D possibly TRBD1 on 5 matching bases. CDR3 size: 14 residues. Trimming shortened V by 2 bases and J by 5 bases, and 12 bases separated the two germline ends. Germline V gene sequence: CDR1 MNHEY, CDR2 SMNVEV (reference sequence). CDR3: CASSLVPGYETQYF. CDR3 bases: TGTGCCAGCAGTTTAGTACCAGGGTACGAGACCCAGTACTTC.

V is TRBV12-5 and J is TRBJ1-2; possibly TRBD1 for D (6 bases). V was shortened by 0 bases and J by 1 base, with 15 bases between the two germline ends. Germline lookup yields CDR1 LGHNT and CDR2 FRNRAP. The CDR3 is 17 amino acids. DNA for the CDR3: TGTGCTAGTGGTTTGGTATTTCAAACAGGGTTTAACTATGGCTACACCTTC. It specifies CASGLVFQTGFNYGYTF.

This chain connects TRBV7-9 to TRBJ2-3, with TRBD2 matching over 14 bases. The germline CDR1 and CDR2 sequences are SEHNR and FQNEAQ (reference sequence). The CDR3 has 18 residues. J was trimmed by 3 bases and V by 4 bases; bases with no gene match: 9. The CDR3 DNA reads TGTGCCAGCAGCTGGCGGACTAGCGGGGGGTCCGCGACAGATACGCAGTATTTT. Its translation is CASSWRTSGGSATDTQYF. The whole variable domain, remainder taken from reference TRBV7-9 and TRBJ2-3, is DTGVSQNPRHKITKRGQNVTFRCDPISEHNRLYWYRQTLGQGPEFLTYFQNEAQLEKSRLLSDRFSAERPKGSFSTLEIQRTEQGDSAMYLCASSWRTSGGSATDTQYFGPGTRLTVL.

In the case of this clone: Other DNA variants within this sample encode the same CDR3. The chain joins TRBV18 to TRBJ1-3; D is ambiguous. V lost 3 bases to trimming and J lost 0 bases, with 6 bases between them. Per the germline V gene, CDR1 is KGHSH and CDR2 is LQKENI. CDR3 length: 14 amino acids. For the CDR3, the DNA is TGTGCCAGCTCACCGACTGACTCTGGAAACACCATATATTTT. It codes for CASSPTDSGNTIYF.

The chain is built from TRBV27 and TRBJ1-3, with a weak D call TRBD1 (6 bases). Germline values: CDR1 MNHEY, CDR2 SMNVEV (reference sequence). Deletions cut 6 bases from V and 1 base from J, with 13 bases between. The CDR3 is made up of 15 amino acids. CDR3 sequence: CASRPRQVSGNTIYF. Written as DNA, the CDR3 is TGTGCCAGCAGGCCCAGACAGGTATCTGGAAACACCATATATTTT.

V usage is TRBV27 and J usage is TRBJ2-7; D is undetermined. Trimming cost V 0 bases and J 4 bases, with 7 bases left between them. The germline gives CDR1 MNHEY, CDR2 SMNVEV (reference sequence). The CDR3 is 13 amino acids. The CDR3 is CASSLSPRYEQYF. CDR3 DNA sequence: TGTGCCAGCAGTTTATCTCCGAGATACGAGCAGTACTTC.

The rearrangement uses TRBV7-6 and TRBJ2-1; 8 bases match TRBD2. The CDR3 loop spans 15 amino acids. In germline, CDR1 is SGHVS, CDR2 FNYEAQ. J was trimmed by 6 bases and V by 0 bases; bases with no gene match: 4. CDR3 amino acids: CASSLAIAGTNEQFF. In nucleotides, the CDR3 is TGTGCCAGCAGCTTAGCAATAGCGGGGACCAATGAGCAGTTCTTC.

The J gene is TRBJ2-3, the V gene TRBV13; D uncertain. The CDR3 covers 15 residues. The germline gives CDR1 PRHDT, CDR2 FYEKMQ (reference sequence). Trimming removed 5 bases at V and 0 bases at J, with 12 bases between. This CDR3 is CASSRESPSTDTQYF. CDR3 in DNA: TGTGCCAGCAGCCGTGAGAGCCCTAGCACAGATACGCAGTATTTT.

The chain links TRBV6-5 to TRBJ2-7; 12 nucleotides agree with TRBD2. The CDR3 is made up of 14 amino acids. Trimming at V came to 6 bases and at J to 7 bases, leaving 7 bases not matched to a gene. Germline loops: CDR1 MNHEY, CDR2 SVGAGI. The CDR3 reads CASSRLAGVIEQYF. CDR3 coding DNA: TGTGCCAGCAGCCGACTAGCGGGAGTGATAGAGCAGTACTTC.

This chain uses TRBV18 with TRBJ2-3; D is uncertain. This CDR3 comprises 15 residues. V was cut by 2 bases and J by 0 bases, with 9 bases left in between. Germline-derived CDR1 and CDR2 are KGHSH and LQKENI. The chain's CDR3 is CASSPEETSTDTQYF. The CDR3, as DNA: TGTGCCAGCTCACCAGAAGAAACTAGCACAGATACGCAGTATTTT.

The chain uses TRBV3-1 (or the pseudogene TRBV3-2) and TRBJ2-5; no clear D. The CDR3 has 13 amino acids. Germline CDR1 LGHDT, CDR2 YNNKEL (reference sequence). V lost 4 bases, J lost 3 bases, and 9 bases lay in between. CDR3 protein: CASSPNPKETQYF. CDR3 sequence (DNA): TGTGCCAGCAGCCCTAACCCAAAAGAGACCCAGTACTTC.